The 28 T cell receptor beta chains presented below share a single source sample, sequenced in a study of cytomegalovirus exposure and HLA in healthy donors. 60 Vbeta and 13 Jbeta primers were used in PCR. Here immunoSEQ multiplex PCR was the method, and the copy in TCRdb shows in-frame clones only, minus some. Found here are roughly 98,000 clones, roughly two thirds of them singletons; the top ten hold about 2.5%. The material sequenced was PBMCs. These receptors all stem from a man aged 45-65 years in good health and CMV-seronegative.

The chain combines TRBV6-1 with TRBJ1-4; D is unresolved. The CDR3 runs to 14 residues. Germline CDR1 and CDR2: MNHNS and SASEGT. Trimming took 4 bases from V and 7 from J, leaving 13 bases between them. The CDR3 nucleotides read TGTGCCAGCAGTGGAGCCAGATCAATTGAAAAACTGTTTTTT. Its translation: CASSGARSIEKLFF.

This clone was seen only once. The gene calls are TRBV6-1 and TRBJ1-6; no definite D call. CDR3 size: 13 residues. The germline V gene encodes CDR1 MNHNS and CDR2 SASEGT. Trimming pared 8 bases from V and 3 bases from J, leaving 8 bases between. The CDR3 bases are TGTGCCAGCTGTGCCAGCTATAATTCACCCCTCCACTTT. Translating gives CASCASYNSPLHF.

V and J are TRBV4-2 and TRBJ2-7; TRBD2 aligns across 8 bases. Germline V gene data show CDR1 as LGHNA and CDR2 as YNFKEQ. Trimming at V came to 3 bases and at J to 7 bases, leaving 14 bases not matched to a gene. CDR3 size: 16 residues. CDR3 nucleotides: TGTGCCAGCAGCCATCCCCGCGGAGCGGGAGTGGGAGAGCAGTACTTC. It is translated as CASSHPRGAGVGEQYF.

The rearrangement links TRBV28 to TRBJ1-5, with a tentative D call TRBD1 (5 bases). This CDR3 is 17 amino acids long. Germline CDR1 is MDHEN and CDR2 is SYDVKM. Trimming removed 7 bases at V and 8 bases at J, with 27 bases between. The CDR3, as DNA: TGTGCCAGCACCCCATTCCGGACGAACCCCCAAGGGGAGCCCCAGCATTTT. It codes for CASTPFRTNPQGEPQHF.

This chain uses TRBV11-3 with TRBJ2-5; TRBD2 might be the D (6 bases). The CDR3 totals 14 residues. Trimming shortened V by 9 bases and J by 2 bases, and 16 bases separated the two germline ends. Germline V CDR1 and CDR2: SGHNT, YENEEA. The CDR3 reads CARPRGTEQETQYF. The CDR3 bases are TGTGCCAGGCCCCGGGGGACGGAACAAGAGACCCAGTACTTC.

Ten or more counts support this clone. The chain links TRBV6-5 to TRBJ1-2, with TRBD1 as a possible D gene (6 bases). Germline assignment: CDR1 MNHEY and CDR2 SVGAGI. There are 13 residues in the CDR3. Deletions cut 8 bases from V and 4 bases from J, with 14 bases between. The CDR3 nucleotides are TGTGCCAGCGGCTATAGGACAGTCTATGGCTACACCTTC. Protein sequence: CASGYRTVYGYTF.

The rearrangement uses TRBV19 and TRBJ2-1; 9 nucleotides agree with TRBD1. From germline, CDR1 is LNHDA and CDR2 SQIVND (reference sequence). J gave up 7 bases and V 5 bases, and 6 bases lay outside the gene matches. CDR3 length: 14 residues. The CDR3 DNA reads TGTGCCAGTAGTCCTTGGGGGACAGGGAATGAGCAGTTCTTC. It translates to CASSPWGTGNEQFF.

The rearrangement links TRBV4-3 to TRBJ1-2; a possible D gene is TRBD1 (6 bases). Trimming pared 0 bases from V and 1 base from J, leaving 12 bases between. The length of the CDR3 is 16 residues. Germline values: CDR1 LGHNA, CDR2 YSLEER. CDR3 bases: TGCGCCAGCAGCCAAGATTTGGGGGGGCTTAACTATGGCTACACCTTC. Its protein is CASSQDLGGLNYGYTF.

This clone was seen a handful of times. V gene TRBV30 combines with J gene TRBJ2-7, with D possibly being TRBD2 (5 bases). Germline V gene data show CDR1 as GTSNPN and CDR2 as SVGIG (reference sequence). V was clipped by 2 bases and J by 2 bases, with 13 bases between them. This CDR3 is built from 14 residues. The DNA of the CDR3 is TGTGCCTGGAGTACGGCGGGCGCTACCTACGAGCAGTACTTC. This encodes CAWSTAGATYEQYF.

The J gene is TRBJ2-1, the V gene TRBV30, with D hard to call. Germline assignment: CDR1 GTSNPN and CDR2 SVGIG (reference sequence). The CDR3 consists of 13 residues. Trimming left V 0 bases short and J 9 bases short, with 12 bases between. Here the CDR3 reads CAWSVLLEAEQFF. DNA of the CDR3: TGTGCCTGGAGTGTTCTCCTTGAAGCTGAGCAGTTCTTC.

The CDR3 region is CATSRDDRNYGYTF. In nucleotides, the CDR3 is TGTGCCACCAGCAGAGATGACAGGAACTATGGCTACACCTTC. The rearrangement uses TRBV15 and TRBJ1-2, with a weak D call TRBD1 (6 bases). Trimming left V 0 bases short and J 2 bases short, with 7 bases between. This CDR3 is 14 amino acids long. Germline assignment: CDR1 LNHNV and CDR2 YYDKDF (reference sequence).

This chain uses TRBV19 with TRBJ1-3; D not resolved. This CDR3 is 14 amino acids long. Germline assignment: CDR1 LNHDA and CDR2 SQIVND (reference sequence). V lost 5 bases and J lost 0, with 8 bases in between. The CDR3 loop is CASSAPHSGNTIYF. Written as DNA, the CDR3 is TGTGCCAGTAGTGCGCCTCACTCTGGAAACACCATATATTTT.

V is TRBV29-1 and J is TRBJ1-1, with 9 bases identical to TRBD1. CDR1 SQVTM and CDR2 ANQGSEA come from the germline V gene. V was pared by 7 bases and J by 4 bases, with 4 bases of the junction left unmatched. The CDR3 runs 12 residues. CDR3 residues: CSASGQGTEAFF. In nucleotides, the CDR3 is TGCAGCGCCTCGGGACAGGGCACTGAAGCTTTCTTT.

The chain joins TRBV5-1 to TRBJ2-5, with 10 bases aligning to TRBD2. This CDR3 is built from 14 residues. Germline V gives CDR1 SGHRS, CDR2 YFSETQ. J was trimmed by 5 bases and V by 0 bases; bases with no gene match: 1. CDR3 sequence: CASSLALAGETQYF. The CDR3 DNA reads as TGCGCCAGCAGCTTGGCACTAGCGGGGGAGACCCAGTACTTC. The complete variable domain, with remaining parts taken from reference TRBV5-1 and TRBJ2-5, reads KAGVTQTPRYLIKTRGQQVTLSCSPISGHRSVSWYQQTPGQGLQFLFEYFSETQRNKGNFPGRFSGRQFSNSRSEMNVSTLELGDSALYLCASSLALAGETQYFGPGTRLLVL.

The J gene is TRBJ1-2, the V gene TRBV10-1; D is unclear. Germline V CDR1 and CDR2: WNHNN, SYGVQD (reference sequence). The CDR3 has 12 residues. V was trimmed by 6 bases and J by 4 bases, leaving 9 bases between them. The DNA of the CDR3 is TGCGCCAGCAGCCCAAATTCCTATGGCTACACCTTC. This sequence encodes CASSPNSYGYTF.

CDR3 coding DNA: TGTGCCAGCAGTGTATCTAGAGGGCTGTTTTTT. Translated: CASSVSRGLFF. The rearrangement joins TRBV2 to TRBJ1-4; D call uncertain. Per germline, CDR1 SNHLY and CDR2 FYNNEI. Trimming cost V 4 bases and J 14 bases, with 11 bases left between them. The CDR3 has 11 residues. Full variable domain (rest looked up from reference TRBV2 and TRBJ1-4): EPEVTQTPSHQVTQMGQEVILRCVPISNHLYFYWYRQILGQKVEFLVSFYNNEISEKSEIFDDQFSVERPDGSNFTLKIRSTKLEDSAMYFCASSVSRGLFFGSGTQLSVL.

This chain links TRBV7-9 with TRBJ1-1; D may be TRBD1 (5 bases). The CDR3 runs to 15 residues. V lost 5 bases and J lost 1, with 14 bases in between. Germline V CDR1 and CDR2: SEHNR, FQNEAQ (reference sequence). Written as DNA, the CDR3 is TGTGCCAGCAGCCCCCGGGGGAGCGCGAACACTGAAGCTTTCTTT. Translated, it gives CASSPRGSANTEAFF.

The gene calls are TRBV18 and TRBJ2-6; perhaps TRBD2 as D (6 bases). The CDR3 contains 18 residues. The V and J ends lost 3 bases and 0 bases respectively, with 15 bases between them. In germline, CDR1 is KGHSH, CDR2 LQKENI. CDR3 in amino acids: CASSPTGGISSGANVLTF. The CDR3 DNA reads as TGTGCCAGCTCACCTACAGGAGGGATAAGCTCTGGGGCCAACGTCCTGACTTTC.

The V gene is TRBV10-2, the J gene TRBJ2-7; no definite D call. This CDR3 comprises 14 residues. In germline, CDR1 is WSHSY, CDR2 SAAADI. Trimming cost V 6 bases and J 0 bases, with 12 bases left between them. The CDR3 DNA sequence: TGCGCCAGCAGCTCTCCGGGTTACTCCTACGAGCAGTACTTC. It yields the protein CASSSPGYSYEQYF.

This rearrangement joins TRBV10-3 to TRBJ2-3; the match to TRBD1 covers 8 bases. V dropped 2 bases and J dropped 4; count of bases not matched to a gene: 8. Germline V gives CDR1 ENHRY, CDR2 SYGVKD. The CDR3 loop spans 16 amino acids. The CDR3 loop reads CAISETPGQGSDTQYF. The CDR3 DNA sequence: TGTGCCATCAGTGAGACACCAGGACAGGGTTCAGATACGCAGTATTTT.

The V and J genes are TRBV9 and TRBJ2-1; 7 positions agree with TRBD2. The germline CDR1 and CDR2 sequences are SGDLS and YYNGEE. The CDR3 is 16 residues long. J gave up 0 bases and V 1 base, and 4 bases lay outside the gene matches. CDR3 region: CASSVRAGSSYNEQFF. The CDR3, as DNA: TGTGCCAGCAGCGTAAGAGCGGGGTCCTCCTACAATGAGCAGTTCTTC.

V usage is TRBV19 and J usage is TRBJ2-1; D is uncertain. Deletions cut 10 bases from V and 2 bases from J, with 12 bases between. The CDR3 spans 13 residues. The V gene's germline CDR1 is LNHDA and CDR2 SQIVND (reference sequence). CDR3 sequence: CATSGTAYNEQFF. CDR3 DNA: TGTGCCACATCGGGTACCGCCTACAATGAGCAGTTCTTC.

The chain employs TRBV29-1 and TRBJ1-4; weak D call: TRBD1 (6 bases). Germline values: CDR1 SQVTM, CDR2 ANQGSEA. V dropped 8 bases and J dropped 8 bases, with 18 bases sitting between them. The CDR3 length is 13 residues. CDR3 sequence (DNA): TGCAGCTCCACCCGCCCAGGGGACGAAAAACTGTTTTTT. It yields the protein CSSTRPGDEKLFF.

The chain couples TRBV4-2 to TRBJ2-7, with a weak D call TRBD1 (5 bases). The germline CDR1 and CDR2 sequences are LGHNA and YNFKEQ. This CDR3 comprises 15 residues. Trimming shortened V by 0 bases and J by 3 bases, and 12 bases separated the two germline ends. CDR3 region: CASSQDLQGYYEQYF. CDR3 in DNA: TGTGCCAGCAGCCAAGATTTGCAGGGCTACTACGAGCAGTACTTC.

This chain uses TRBV13 with TRBJ1-1; 7 nucleotides line up with TRBD1. Germline V gives CDR1 PRHDT, CDR2 FYEKMQ (reference sequence). The ends lost 5 bases at V and 0 bases at J; junction bases unmatched: 6. The CDR3 is 15 residues long. CDR3 in DNA: TGTGCCAGCAGCCGAAAACAGGGGATGAACACTGAAGCTTTCTTT. Protein: CASSRKQGMNTEAFF.

The V call is TRBV4-1, the J call TRBJ2-1, with D maybe TRBD1 (5 bases). The V and J ends lost 5 bases and 8 bases respectively, with 13 bases between them. Looked up from germline, CDR1 is MGHRA and CDR2 is YSYEKL. This CDR3 has 13 residues. The CDR3 reads CASSGPVGDEQFF. CDR3 nucleotide sequence: TGCGCCAGCAGCGGCCCCGTAGGGGATGAGCAGTTCTTC.

V usage is TRBV7-3 and J usage is TRBJ2-5; TRBD2 matches at 8 bases. Per germline, CDR1 SGHTA and CDR2 FQGTGA. J lost 4 bases, V lost 5 bases, and 12 bases had no gene match. The CDR3 contains 16 residues. The chain's CDR3 is CASSPRSGGKGETQYF. In nucleotides, the CDR3 is TGTGCCAGCAGCCCTCGATCGGGAGGGAAAGGAGAGACCCAGTACTTC.

The rearrangement uses TRBV2 and TRBJ1-4; 7 bases are shared with TRBD1. The trim removed 7 bases at V and 7 bases at J, leaving 15 bases unmatched. The CDR3 sequence is 16 residues long. Germline V gene data show CDR1 as SNHLY and CDR2 as FYNNEI. The CDR3 sequence is CASIKSRQGSAEKLFF. The CDR3 nucleotides are TGTGCCAGCATCAAAAGTCGACAGGGATCTGCTGAAAAACTGTTTTTT.